This record covers a single T cell receptor beta chain. The PCR employed 60 Vbeta primers together with 13 Jbeta primers. Clones were read by immunoSEQ multiplex PCR, and TCRdb kept only the in-frame ones, dropping some. The sample holds under 150,000 clones, roughly 80% seen once. The sample originates from a study of cytomegalovirus exposure and HLA in healthy donors. Turning to the study itself: HLA-typed donors were the source of 80 million to 90 million unique TCRs, which an early data release held.

CDR1 and CDR2 from the germline V gene are SGHKS and YYEKEE (reference sequence). Trimming removed 6 bases at V and 5 bases at J, with 16 bases between. The CDR3 is made up of 14 amino acids. The chain joins TRBV5-5 to TRBJ2-3; D may be TRBD2 (5 bases). This TCR was sampled from a man aged 35 to 55 in good health and CMV-seropositive. Sequencing input: PBMCs. This chain's CDR3 is CASTPGSVGDTQYF. The CDR3 DNA reads as TGTGCCAGCACCCCGGGGAGCGTGGGAGATACGCAGTATTTT.